This T cell receptor beta chain comes out of a study of control samples from healthy donors and cancer patients. This CDR3 has 13 amino acids. From germline, CDR1 is SGHDT and CDR2 YYEEEE. With 4 bases removed from V and 1 base from J, the gap between germline ends came to 8 bases. Assay: immunoSEQ multiplex PCR; the TCRdb copy retains only in-frame clones and omits some. The sample includes 120,000 or so clones, around 92% seen only once; the top ten take under 0.7%. The sample taken for sequencing was PBMCs. This receptor was obtained from a man aged 80 or over with head and neck cancer. The genes are TRBV5-6 and TRBJ1-1; D uncertain. CDR3 protein: CASSPGPNTEAFF. The CDR3 DNA sequence: TGTGCCAGCAGCCCGGGCCCGAACACTGAAGCTTTCTTT. The full variable domain, in which reference TRBV5-6 and TRBJ1-1 provide the parts outside the CDR3, is DAGVTQSPTHLIKTRGQQVTLRCSPKSGHDTVSWYQQALGQGPQFIFQYYEEEERQRGNFPDRFSGHQFPNYSSELNVNALLLGDSALYLCASSPGPNTEAFFGQGTRLTVV.